This T cell receptor beta chain was obtained from a study of blood T cell repertoires in COVID-19. Study context: Italy, Spain and the United States were the sources of the convalescent and acute COVID-19 samples. In each case, the material was cDNA or gDNA derived from T cells, B-cell-depleted T cells, or PBMCs.

The CDR3 length is 16 residues. V was cut by 2 bases and J by 9 bases, with 18 bases left in between. Germline CDR1 and CDR2: SGDLS and YYNGEE. All recovered Cohort 3 donors got two negative PCRs, got clearance, or saw symptom resolution. Original methodology: Amplified reference gene primers provided the basis for estimating nucleated cell counts. Clones were read by immunoSEQ multiplex PCR, and TCRdb kept only the in-frame ones, dropping some. Clonal size and the V and J genes are those of that table, whereas D and trimming came from the DNA. This repertoire shows over 400,000 clones, 70% to 90% found once; its top ten account for approximately 8%.

V gene TRBV9 combines with J gene TRBJ1-6; D remains ambiguous. The receptor was isolated from a woman between 55 and 75 years old who had recovered from COVID-19. Sequenced sample: PBMCs or T cells enriched from blood (not recorded which). The CDR3 sequence: CASSVGGGFGASPLHF. The CDR3 DNA reads TGTGCCAGCAGCGTGGGAGGTGGATTTGGAGCTTCACCCCTCCACTTT.